The next 12 T cell receptor beta chains were all read from a single sample in a study of shared clonotypes between healthy human individuals. TCRdb's table, derived via immunoSEQ multiplex PCR, lists solely in-frame clones and lacks some. Seen here are some 2,100,000 clones, more than 85% observed once, and the top ten hold under 2%. CD45RO-negative, CCR7-positively selected cells formed the naive CD8 fraction, excluding terminally differentiated effector memory CD45RA+ cells. Sequences were obtained from naive CD8+ T cells from PBMCs. These receptor sequences come from a man younger than 35 in good health. Some clones in this sample may be carry-over from other donors' samples.

This chain connects TRBV7-3 to TRBJ2-2, with D unresolved. The CDR3 is made up of 16 amino acids. Germline loops: CDR1 SGHTA, CDR2 FQGTGA. V was pared by 5 bases and J by 4 bases, with 17 bases between. CDR3 residues: CASSTLPGRPTGELFF. In DNA form, the CDR3 reads TGTGCCAGCAGCACCCTTCCCGGTAGACCCACCGGGGAGCTGTTTTTT.

For this clone: The same CDR3 arises from other DNA sequences in this sample as well. V usage is TRBV4-3 and J usage is TRBJ2-7; weak D call: TRBD1 (6 bases). V was clipped by 0 bases and J by 1 base, with 7 bases between them. Germline values: CDR1 LGHNA, CDR2 YSLEER. The CDR3 has 14 amino acids. Here the CDR3 reads CASSQDRGSYEQYF. As DNA, the CDR3 is TGCGCCAGCAGCCAAGACAGGGGTTCCTACGAGCAGTACTTC.

V and J are TRBV15 and TRBJ2-7, with 8 bases identical to TRBD2. Unmatched junction bases numbered 8, after V lost 0 bases and J lost 7 bases. In germline, CDR1 is LNHNV, CDR2 YYDKDF (reference sequence). This CDR3 has 15 amino acids. CDR3 region: CATSRDRGIAGEQYF. The CDR3 DNA reads as TGTGCCACCAGCAGAGATAGGGGCATAGCGGGGGAGCAGTACTTC.

The chain uses TRBV27 and TRBJ2-1; 10 positions match TRBD2. V shed 2 bases, J shed 4 bases, and the junction held 5 bases outside the gene matches. This CDR3 is 16 amino acids long. Germline CDR1 reads MNHEY; CDR2 reads SMNVEV (reference sequence). CDR3 sequence (DNA): TGTGCCAGCAGTTTAAGACCTAGCGGGAGATACAATGAGCAGTTCTTC. Translation gives CASSLRPSGRYNEQFF.

The rearrangement links TRBV9 to TRBJ2-7; possibly TRBD1 for D (6 bases). V gave up 0 bases and J gave up 4 bases, with 17 bases separating them. Germline lookup yields CDR1 SGDLS and CDR2 YYNGEE. This CDR3 spans 16 amino acids. CDR3 in amino acids: CASSVAGSGVFYEQYF. The CDR3 bases are TGTGCCAGCAGCGTAGCTGGGTCAGGGGTCTTTTACGAGCAGTACTTC. Full variable domain (rest looked up from reference TRBV9 and TRBJ2-7): DSGVTQTPKHLITATGQRVTLRCSPRSGDLSVYWYQQSLDQGLQFLIQYYNGEERAKGNILERFSAQQFPDLHSELNLSSLELGDSALYFCASSVAGSGVFYEQYFGPGTRLTVT.

This clone was seen a few times. In the same sample, other DNA sequences code for this CDR3. The chain links TRBV19 to TRBJ1-2; D unclear. The CDR3 consists of 11 residues. V was pared by 5 bases and J by 4 bases, with 5 bases between. Germline V gives CDR1 LNHDA, CDR2 SQIVND (reference sequence). The CDR3: CASSSGYGYTF. The DNA of the CDR3 is TGTGCCAGTAGTTCTGGCTATGGCTACACCTTC.

The CDR3 loop is CASSTLHGYHYEQYF. The CDR3 bases are TGTGCCAGTAGTACCCTACACGGTTACCACTACGAGCAGTACTTC. This chain links TRBV19 with TRBJ2-7; D call uncertain. Germline CDR1 is LNHDA and CDR2 is SQIVND (reference sequence). The CDR3 runs 15 residues. V was shortened by 4 bases and J by 3 bases, with 16 bases between the two germline ends.

This chain joins TRBV9 and TRBJ1-2; TRBD1 might be the D (6 bases). Trimming cost V 1 base and J 3 bases, with 19 bases left between them. The germline V gene has CDR1 SGDLS and CDR2 YYNGEE. There are 17 residues in the CDR3. The CDR3 DNA reads TGTGCCAGCAGCGTATCGAGAGGACAGACTTCGGACTATGGCTACACCTTC. It yields the protein CASSVSRGQTSDYGYTF.

The rearrangement uses TRBV5-4 and TRBJ2-7, with 8 positions matching TRBD2. The CDR3 is made up of 15 amino acids. CDR1 SGHNT and CDR2 YYREEE come from the germline V gene (reference sequence). V trimming: 0 bases; J trimming: 5 bases; junction bases outside the gene matches: 7. This CDR3 reads CASSLEVSSGHEQYF. Here the CDR3 DNA reads TGTGCCAGCAGCTTGGAGGTGTCTAGCGGGCACGAGCAGTACTTC.

As for this clone: This specimen includes other DNA sequences encoding the same CDR3. This chain uses TRBV7-9 with TRBJ2-7, with no clear D. This CDR3 is 14 amino acids long. Trimming removed 0 bases at V and 2 bases at J, with 8 bases between. Germline V gives CDR1 SEHNR, CDR2 FQNEAQ (reference sequence). The CDR3 protein is CASSLAGLAYEQYF. CDR3 DNA sequence: TGTGCCAGCAGCTTAGCGGGCCTGGCCTACGAGCAGTACTTC. Complete variable domain (other parts from reference TRBV7-9 and TRBJ2-7): DTGVSQNPRHKITKRGQNVTFRCDPISEHNRLYWYRQTLGQGPEFLTYFQNEAQLEKSRLLSDRFSAERPKGSFSTLEIQRTEQGDSAMYLCASSLAGLAYEQYFGPGTRLTVT.

The V gene is TRBV7-9, the J gene TRBJ2-5, with TRBD2 matching 8 bases. The ends lost 5 bases at V and 4 bases at J; junction bases unmatched: 12. The CDR3 covers 16 residues. Germline V gene sequence: CDR1 SEHNR, CDR2 FQNEAQ (reference sequence). The CDR3 loop is CASSADLGLVGETQYF. For the CDR3, the DNA is TGTGCCAGCAGCGCAGACCTGGGACTAGTTGGAGAGACCCAGTACTTC.

The V and J genes are TRBV6-1 and TRBJ1-2; D is unresolved. The CDR3 covers 17 residues. The V end was cut by 3 bases, the J end by 0 bases, with 17 bases between. The germline CDR1 and CDR2 sequences are MNHNS and SASEGT. CDR3 nucleotides: TGTGCCAGCAGTGATCCGTGGCGGGAGTTAGCTAACTATGGCTACACCTTC. Translation gives CASSDPWRELANYGYTF.